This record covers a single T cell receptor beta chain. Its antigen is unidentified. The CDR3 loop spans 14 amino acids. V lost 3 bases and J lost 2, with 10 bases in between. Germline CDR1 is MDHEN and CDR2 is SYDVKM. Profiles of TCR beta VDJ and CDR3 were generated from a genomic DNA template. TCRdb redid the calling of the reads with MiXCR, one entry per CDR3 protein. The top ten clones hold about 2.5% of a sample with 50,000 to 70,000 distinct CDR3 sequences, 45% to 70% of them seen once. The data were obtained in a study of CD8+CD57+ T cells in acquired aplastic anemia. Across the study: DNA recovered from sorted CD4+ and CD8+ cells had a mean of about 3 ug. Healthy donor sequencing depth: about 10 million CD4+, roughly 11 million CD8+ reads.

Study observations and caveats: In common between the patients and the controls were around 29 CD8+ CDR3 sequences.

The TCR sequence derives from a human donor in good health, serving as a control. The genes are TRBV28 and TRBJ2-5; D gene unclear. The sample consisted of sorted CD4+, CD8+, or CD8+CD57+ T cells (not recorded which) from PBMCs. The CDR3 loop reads CASSFVGTQETQYF. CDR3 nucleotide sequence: TGTGCCAGCAGTTTCGTCGGTACACAAGAGACCCAGTACTTC.